The 7 T cell receptor beta chains listed next were all sequenced from one sample in a study of blood T cell repertoires in COVID-19. Clones were read by immunoSEQ multiplex PCR, and TCRdb kept only the in-frame ones, dropping some. The sample yields 200,000 or so clones, around 90% seen once. What was sequenced was PBMCs or T cells enriched from blood (not recorded which). The receptors originated from a woman aged 18 to 35 who had recovered from COVID-19.

The chain carries TRBV7-9 and TRBJ2-7, with D perhaps TRBD1 (7 bases). The CDR3 length is 16 residues. Deletions cut 0 bases from V and 3 bases from J, with 15 bases between. From germline, CDR1 is SEHNR and CDR2 FQNEAQ (reference sequence). CDR3 in DNA: TGTGCCAGCAGCTTAGCGCAGGAGGGACAGTACTACGAGCAGTACTTC. This encodes CASSLAQEGQYYEQYF.

The genes are TRBV27 and TRBJ2-1; 9 nucleotides align to TRBD1. The CDR3 covers 20 residues. The trim removed 4 bases at V and 5 bases at J, leaving 21 bases unmatched. Germline V gene data show CDR1 as MNHEY and CDR2 as SMNVEV (reference sequence). CDR3 protein: CASSSQGQGWWGGGHNEQFF. CDR3 DNA: TGTGCCAGCAGTTCTCAGGGACAGGGCTGGTGGGGAGGTGGGCACAATGAGCAGTTCTTC.

The V call is TRBV27, the J call TRBJ1-1, with D unclear. Trimming took 6 bases from V and 1 from J, leaving 9 bases between them. The CDR3 runs 13 residues. Germline values: CDR1 MNHEY, CDR2 SMNVEV (reference sequence). CDR3 residues: CASSSRGNTEAFF. The CDR3 DNA sequence: TGTGCCAGCAGCAGTCGGGGGAACACTGAAGCTTTCTTT.

This chain links TRBV18 with TRBJ1-3; 8 positions match TRBD1. Germline loops: CDR1 KGHSH, CDR2 LQKENI. The CDR3 length is 14 residues. V dropped 6 bases and J dropped 2; count of bases not matched to a gene: 3. Written as DNA, the CDR3 is TGTGCCAGCTCGGAGGACAGGGCTGGAAACACCATATATTTT. Protein sequence: CASSEDRAGNTIYF.

The chain carries TRBV13 and TRBJ2-7; 9 positions agree with TRBD2. Germline trimming cut 1 base from V and 5 bases from J; bases unmatched to any gene: 6. The germline gives CDR1 PRHDT, CDR2 FYEKMQ (reference sequence). This CDR3 region has 15 residues. The CDR3 spells CASSLVMLAGNEQYF. The CDR3 DNA is TGTGCCAGCAGCTTAGTCATGCTAGCGGGGAACGAGCAGTACTTC.

The J gene is TRBJ1-4, the V gene TRBV7-2, with 7 bases matching TRBD1. CDR3 size: 15 residues. V trimming: 1 base; J trimming: 8 bases; junction bases outside the gene matches: 7. Germline values: CDR1 SGHTA, CDR2 FQGNSA. DNA for the CDR3: TGTGCCAGCAGCTTAGGCGGGTCAGGGGGAGAAAAACTGTTTTTT. It is translated as CASSLGGSGGEKLFF.

J is TRBJ1-6 and V is TRBV27; tentatively, D is TRBD1 (6 bases). The CDR3 covers 14 residues. V lost 10 bases to trimming and J lost 0 bases, with 10 bases between them. Germline CDR1 reads MNHEY; CDR2 reads SMNVEV (reference sequence). The CDR3 reads CATGTSSYNSPLHF. In nucleotides, the CDR3 is TGTGCCACCGGGACAAGCTCCTATAATTCACCCCTCCACTTT.